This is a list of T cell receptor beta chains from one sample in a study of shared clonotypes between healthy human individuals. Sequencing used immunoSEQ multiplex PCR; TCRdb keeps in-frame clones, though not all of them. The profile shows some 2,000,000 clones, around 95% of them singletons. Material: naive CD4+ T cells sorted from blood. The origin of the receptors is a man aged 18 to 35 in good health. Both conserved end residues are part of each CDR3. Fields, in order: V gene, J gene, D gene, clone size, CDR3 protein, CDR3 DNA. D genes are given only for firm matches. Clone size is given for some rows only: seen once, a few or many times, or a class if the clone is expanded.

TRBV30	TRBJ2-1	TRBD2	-	CAWRPGLAGDNEQFF	TGTGCCTGGAGGCCCGGACTAGCGGGAGACAATGAGCAGTTCTTC
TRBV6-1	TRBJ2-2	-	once	CASSVINTGELFF	TGTGCCAGCAGTGTGATCAACACCGGGGAGCTGTTTTTT
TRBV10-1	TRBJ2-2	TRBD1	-	CASRGQLNTGELFF	TGCGCCAGCCGGGGACAGCTGAACACCGGGGAGCTGTTTTTT
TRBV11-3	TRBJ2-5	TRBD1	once	CASSTGQGYQETQYF	TGTGCCAGCAGCACGGGACAGGGGTACCAAGAGACCCAGTACTTC
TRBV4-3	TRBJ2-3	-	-	CASSQALPGVGTDTQYF	TGCGCCAGCAGCCAAGCCCTCCCAGGGGTCGGCACAGATACGCAGTATTTT
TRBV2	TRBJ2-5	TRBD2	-	CASSGVAGAWETQYF	TGTGCCAGCAGTGGGGTAGCGGGGGCTTGGGAGACCCAGTACTTC
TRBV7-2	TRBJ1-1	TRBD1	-	CASSSQGARNTEAFF	TGTGCCAGCAGCTCACAGGGGGCCCGGAACACTGAAGCTTTCTTT
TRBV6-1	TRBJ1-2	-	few	CASSFTQGNYGYTF	TGTGCCAGCAGTTTTACTCAGGGGAACTATGGCTACACCTTC
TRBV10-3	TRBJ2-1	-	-	CAISDRDQGMSEQFF	TGTGCCATCAGTGATCGTGACCAGGGGATGAGTGAGCAGTTCTTC
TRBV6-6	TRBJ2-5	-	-	CASSQMTGGRETQYF	TGTGCCAGCAGCCAAATGACCGGGGGGCGAGAGACCCAGTACTTC
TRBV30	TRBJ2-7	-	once	CAWSTYEQYF	TGTGCCTGGTCGACCTACGAGCAGTACTTC
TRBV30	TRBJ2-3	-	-	CASGILTDTQYF	TGTGCCTCGGGGATACTCACAGATACGCAGTATTTT
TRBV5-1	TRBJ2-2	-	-	CASSLRTANTGELFF	TGCGCCAGCAGTCTTCGGACGGCTAACACCGGGGAGCTGTTTTTT
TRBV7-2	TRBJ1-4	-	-	CASSLRGEREKLFF	TGTGCCAGCAGTCTAAGGGGGGAACGGGAAAAACTGTTTTTT
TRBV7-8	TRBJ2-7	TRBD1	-	CASSAPGQGSGEQYF	TGTGCCAGCAGCGCGCCGGGACAGGGTAGCGGCGAGCAGTACTTC
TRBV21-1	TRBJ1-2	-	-	CASNSGGEGGYTF	TGTGCCAGCAATTCAGGGGGCGAGGGAGGCTACACCTTC
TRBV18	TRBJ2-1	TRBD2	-	CASSPTAGGGYEQFF	TGTGCCAGCTCACCAACAGCGGGAGGGGGGTATGAGCAGTTCTTC
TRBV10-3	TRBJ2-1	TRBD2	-	CAISESISGSNEQFF	TGTGCCATCAGTGAGTCGATTAGCGGGAGCAATGAGCAGTTCTTC
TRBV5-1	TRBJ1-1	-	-	CASSRENRENTEAFF	TGCGCCAGCAGCCGGGAAAACAGGGAAAACACTGAAGCTTTCTTT
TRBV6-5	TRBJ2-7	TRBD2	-	CASTLGGSTTYEQYF	TGTGCCAGCACCTTAGGCGGGAGTACTACCTACGAGCAGTACTTC
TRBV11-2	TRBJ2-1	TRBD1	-	CASSSQGASDGEQFF	TGTGCCAGCAGCTCCCAGGGGGCGAGCGACGGTGAGCAGTTCTTC
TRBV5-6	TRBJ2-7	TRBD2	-	CASSLGTRLADYSYEQYF	TGTGCCAGCAGCCTTGGAACCCGACTAGCCGATTACTCCTACGAGCAGTACTTC
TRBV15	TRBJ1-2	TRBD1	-	CATSREGRDRGGYTF	TGTGCCACCAGCAGAGAGGGGCGGGACAGGGGCGGCTACACCTTC
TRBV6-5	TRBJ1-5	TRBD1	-	CASRDRVNQPQHF	TGTGCCAGCAGGGACAGGGTGAACCAGCCCCAGCATTTT
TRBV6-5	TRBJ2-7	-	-	CASRPPGGYEQYF	TGTGCCAGCAGGCCCCCCGGGGGTTACGAGCAGTACTTC
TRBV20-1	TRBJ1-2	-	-	CSARGLNGYTF	TGCAGTGCTAGGGGGCTGAATGGCTACACCTTC
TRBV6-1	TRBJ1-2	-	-	CASSSTGNYGYTF	TGTGCCAGCAGCTCAACAGGGAACTATGGCTACACCTTC
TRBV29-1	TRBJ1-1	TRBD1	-	CSVATGRTEAFF	TGCAGCGTCGCGACAGGGCGGACTGAAGCTTTCTTT
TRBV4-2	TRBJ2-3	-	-	CASSQDKVVSGSTDTQYF	TGTGCCAGCAGCCAAGATAAGGTCGTGTCGGGGAGCACAGATACGCAGTATTTT
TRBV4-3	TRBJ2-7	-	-	CASSQEYANEQYF	TGCGCCAGCAGCCAAGAATACGCCAACGAGCAGTACTTC
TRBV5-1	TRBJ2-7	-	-	CASSSRVATYEQYF	TGCGCCAGCAGCTCACGAGTAGCTACCTACGAGCAGTACTTC
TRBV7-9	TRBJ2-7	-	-	CASSPQVEQYF	TGTGCCAGCAGCCCCCAGGTCGAGCAGTACTTC
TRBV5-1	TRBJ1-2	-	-	CASSLAIGNGYTF	TGCGCCAGCAGCTTGGCCATAGGGAATGGCTACACCTTC
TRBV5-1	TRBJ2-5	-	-	CASTFGTTRLLETQYF	TGCGCCAGTACGTTTGGGACCACCAGACTGTTGGAGACCCAGTACTTC
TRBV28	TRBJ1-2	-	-	CASSFRTVSGYTF	TGTGCCAGCAGTTTCCGGACAGTTAGTGGCTACACCTTC
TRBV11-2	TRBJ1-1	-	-	CASSSQPHGVTEAFF	TGTGCCAGCAGTTCACAACCCCACGGGGTCACTGAAGCTTTCTTT
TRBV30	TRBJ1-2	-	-	CAWTGSQTPTGNYGYGYTF	TGTGCCTGGACCGGATCCCAAACGCCCACAGGGAATTATGGCTATGGCTACACCTTC
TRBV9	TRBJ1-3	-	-	CASSGQAGGNTIYF	TGTGCCAGCAGCGGGCAGGCTGGAGGAAACACCATATATTTT
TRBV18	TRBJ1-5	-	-	CASSPRGHSNQPQHF	TGTGCCAGCTCACCACGGGGGCATAGCAATCAGCCCCAGCATTTT
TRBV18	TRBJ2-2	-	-	CASSPGGANTGELFF	TGTGCCAGCTCACCGGGTGGGGCGAACACCGGGGAGCTGTTTTTT
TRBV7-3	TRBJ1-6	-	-	CASSSSSYNSPLHF	TGTGCCAGCAGCTCGAGCTCCTATAATTCACCCCTCCACTTT
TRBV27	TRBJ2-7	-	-	CASSFPPLSFDEQYF	TGTGCCAGCAGTTTCCCCCCCCTTTCCTTCGACGAGCAGTACTTC
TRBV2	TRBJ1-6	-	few	CASSARAGALESPLHF	TGTGCCAGCAGTGCCCGGGCAGGGGCTCTGGAGTCACCCCTCCACTTT
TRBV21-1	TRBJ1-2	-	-	CASSTCGADYGYTF	TGTGCCAGCAGCACCTGCGGGGCGGACTATGGCTACACCTTC
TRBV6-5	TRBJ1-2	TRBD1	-	CASSPSTGNNYGYTF	TGTGCCAGCAGCCCATCGACAGGGAATAACTATGGCTACACCTTC
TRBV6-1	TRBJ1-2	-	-	CASTSPQGYGYTF	TGTGCCAGCACTTCGCCTCAGGGCTATGGCTACACCTTC
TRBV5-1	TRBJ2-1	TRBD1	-	CASSGQGSYNEQFF	TGCGCCAGCAGCGGACAGGGGTCCTACAATGAGCAGTTCTTC
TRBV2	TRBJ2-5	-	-	CASSDTSRTQYF	TGTGCCAGCAGCGACACCAGTAGGACCCAGTACTTC
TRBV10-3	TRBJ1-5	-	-	CAISESGSYQPQHF	TGTGCCATCAGTGAGTCCGGCAGTTATCAGCCCCAGCATTTT
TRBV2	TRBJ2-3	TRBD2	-	CASSPPVRGSRTDTQYF	TGTGCCAGCAGTCCCCCTGTTCGCGGGAGTAGGACAGATACGCAGTATTTT
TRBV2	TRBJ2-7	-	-	CASREEFYEQYF	TGTGCCAGCAGGGAGGAATTCTACGAGCAGTACTTC